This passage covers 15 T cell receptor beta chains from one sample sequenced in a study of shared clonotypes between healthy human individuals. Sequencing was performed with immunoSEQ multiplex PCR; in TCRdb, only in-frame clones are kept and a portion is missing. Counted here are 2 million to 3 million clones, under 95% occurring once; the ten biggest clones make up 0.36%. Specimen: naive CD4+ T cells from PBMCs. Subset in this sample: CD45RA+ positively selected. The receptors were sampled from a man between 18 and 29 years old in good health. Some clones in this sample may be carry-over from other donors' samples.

The CDR3 DNA reads as TGCGCCAGCAGTTCACGACTAGCGGGAGAGGGCGAGCAGTACTTC. Its translation: CASSSRLAGEGEQYF. This rearrangement joins TRBV5-1 to TRBJ2-7; 12 bases align to TRBD2. Germline-derived CDR1 and CDR2 are SGHRS and YFSETQ. The CDR3 has 15 residues. After removal of 5 bases from V and 6 bases from J, the junction contained 9 bases not matched to a gene.

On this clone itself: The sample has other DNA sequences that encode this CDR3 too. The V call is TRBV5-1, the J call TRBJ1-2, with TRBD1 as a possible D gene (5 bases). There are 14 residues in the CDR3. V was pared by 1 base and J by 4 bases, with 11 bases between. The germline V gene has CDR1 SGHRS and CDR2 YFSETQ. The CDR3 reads CASSLSSGGYGYTF. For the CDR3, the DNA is TGCGCCAGCAGCTTGTCTTCGGGGGGCTATGGCTACACCTTC.

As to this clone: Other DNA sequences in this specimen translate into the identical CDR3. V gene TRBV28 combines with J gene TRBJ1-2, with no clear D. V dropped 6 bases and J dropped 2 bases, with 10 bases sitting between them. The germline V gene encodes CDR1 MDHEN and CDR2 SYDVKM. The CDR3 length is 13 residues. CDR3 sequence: CASSLRQNYGYTF. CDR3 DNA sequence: TGTGCCAGCAGCCTGAGGCAGAACTATGGCTACACCTTC.

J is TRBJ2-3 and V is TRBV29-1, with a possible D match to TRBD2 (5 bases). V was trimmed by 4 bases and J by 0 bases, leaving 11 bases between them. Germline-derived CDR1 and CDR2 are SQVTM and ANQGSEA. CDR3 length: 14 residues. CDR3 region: CSVGSPGSTDTQYF. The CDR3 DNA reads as TGCAGCGTTGGGTCACCGGGAAGCACAGATACGCAGTATTTT.

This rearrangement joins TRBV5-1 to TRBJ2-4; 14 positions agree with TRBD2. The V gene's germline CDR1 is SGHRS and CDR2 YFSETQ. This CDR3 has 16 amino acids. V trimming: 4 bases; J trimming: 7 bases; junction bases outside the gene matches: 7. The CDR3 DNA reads TGCGCCAGCAGCCCAAGGGGACTAGCGGGAGCTAACATTCAGTACTTC. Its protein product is CASSPRGLAGANIQYF.

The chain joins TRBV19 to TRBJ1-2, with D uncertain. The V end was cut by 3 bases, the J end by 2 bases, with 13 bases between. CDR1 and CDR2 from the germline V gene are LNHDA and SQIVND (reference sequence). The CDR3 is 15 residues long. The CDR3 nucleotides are TGTGCCAGTAGTATTTCCCAAGGCAGCAACTATGGCTACACCTTC. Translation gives CASSISQGSNYGYTF.

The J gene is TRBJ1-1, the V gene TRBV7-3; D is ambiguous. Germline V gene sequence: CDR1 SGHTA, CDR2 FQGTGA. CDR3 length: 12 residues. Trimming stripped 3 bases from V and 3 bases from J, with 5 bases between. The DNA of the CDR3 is TGTGCCAGCAGCTTGGAAGACACTGAAGCTTTCTTT. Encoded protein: CASSLEDTEAFF.

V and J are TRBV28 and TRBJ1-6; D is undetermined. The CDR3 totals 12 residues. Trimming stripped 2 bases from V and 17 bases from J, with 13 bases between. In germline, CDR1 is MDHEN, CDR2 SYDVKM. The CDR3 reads CASSLNGPVIHF. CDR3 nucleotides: TGTGCCAGCAGTTTAAATGGCCCCGTGATCCACTTT.

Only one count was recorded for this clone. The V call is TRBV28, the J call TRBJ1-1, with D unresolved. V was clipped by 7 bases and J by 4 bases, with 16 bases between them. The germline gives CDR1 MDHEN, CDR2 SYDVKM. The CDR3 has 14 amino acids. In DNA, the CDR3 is TGTGCCAGCACCCTGTCCGGGAGTACCACTGAAGCTTTCTTT. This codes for CASTLSGSTTEAFF. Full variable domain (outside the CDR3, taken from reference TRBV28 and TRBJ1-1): DVKVTQSSRYLVKRTGEKVFLECVQDMDHENMFWYRQDPGLGLRLIYFSYDVKMKEKGDIPEGYSVSREKKERFSLILESASTNQTSMYLCASTLSGSTTEAFFGQGTRLTVV.

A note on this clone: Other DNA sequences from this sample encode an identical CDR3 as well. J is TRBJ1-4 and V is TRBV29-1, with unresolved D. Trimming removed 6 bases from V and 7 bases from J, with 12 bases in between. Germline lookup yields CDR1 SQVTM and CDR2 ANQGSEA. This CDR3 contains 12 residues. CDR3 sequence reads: CSVGRAGEKLFF. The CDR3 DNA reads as TGCAGCGTCGGTAGGGCTGGTGAAAAACTGTTTTTT.

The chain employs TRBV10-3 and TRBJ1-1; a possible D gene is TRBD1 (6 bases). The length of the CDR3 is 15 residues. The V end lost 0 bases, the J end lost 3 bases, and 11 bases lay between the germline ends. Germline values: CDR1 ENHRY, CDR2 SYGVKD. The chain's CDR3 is CAISESRTAYTEAFF. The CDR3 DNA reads TGTGCCATCAGTGAGTCTAGGACAGCTTACACTGAAGCTTTCTTT.

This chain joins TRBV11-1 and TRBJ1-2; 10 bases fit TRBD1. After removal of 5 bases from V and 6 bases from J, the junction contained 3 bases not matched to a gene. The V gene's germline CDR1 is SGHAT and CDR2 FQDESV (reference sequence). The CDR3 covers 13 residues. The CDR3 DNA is TGTGCCAGCAGCCCTGACAGGGGGCATGGCTACACCTTC. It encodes CASSPDRGHGYTF.

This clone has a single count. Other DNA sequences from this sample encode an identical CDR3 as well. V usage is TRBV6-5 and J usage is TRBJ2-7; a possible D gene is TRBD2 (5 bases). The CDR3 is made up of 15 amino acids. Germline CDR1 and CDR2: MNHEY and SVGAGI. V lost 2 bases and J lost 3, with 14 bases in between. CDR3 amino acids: CASSYSIGRGYEQYF. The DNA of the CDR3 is TGTGCCAGCAGTTACAGTATCGGCCGGGGCTACGAGCAGTACTTC.

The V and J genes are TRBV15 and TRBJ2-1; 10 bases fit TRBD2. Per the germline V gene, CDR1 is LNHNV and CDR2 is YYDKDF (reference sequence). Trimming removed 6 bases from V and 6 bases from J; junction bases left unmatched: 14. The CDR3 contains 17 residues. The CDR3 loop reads CATSTLAGDPRGNEQFF. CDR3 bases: TGTGCCACCAGTACCCTAGCGGGAGACCCGCGTGGCAATGAGCAGTTCTTC.

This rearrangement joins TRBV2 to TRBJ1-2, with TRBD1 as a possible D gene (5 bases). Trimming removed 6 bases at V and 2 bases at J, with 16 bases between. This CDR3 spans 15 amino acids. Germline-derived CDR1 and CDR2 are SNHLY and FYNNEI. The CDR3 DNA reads TGTGCCAGCAGCGCCAACGGGGCCAAGAACTATGGCTACACCTTC. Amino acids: CASSANGAKNYGYTF.